A single sample is the source of the 17 T cell receptor beta chains below, sequenced in a study of regulatory T cells in long-lasting Graves disease. For TCR beta, libraries came from iRepertoire HTBI primers and Arm-PCR of CDR3 regions. TCRdb independently ran MiXCR on the multiplex PCR reads; one entry per CDR3 protein. The sample yields 530,000 or so distinct CDR3 sequences, approximately 13% seen once. The time point was: newly diagnosed GD, antithyroid drugs for less than 3 months. Construction of the TCR library relied on RNA isolated from PBMCs. These data also formed part of another study, on T cells in Graves' hyperthyroidism and ophthalmopathy.

Sequencing was performed on peripheral blood mononuclear cells (PBMCs), taken at new diagnosis, from a patient treated with antithyroid drugs. The receptor set was obtained from a man aged 25-45 years with Graves disease.

With regard to this clonotype: Since a much larger clone is just one base distant, this may be a read error. The chain employs TRBV19 and TRBJ2-7, with D possibly matching TRBD1 (5 bases). V was shortened by 5 bases and J by 0 bases, with 14 bases between the two germline ends. CDR1 is LNHDA, CDR2 SQIVND, per germline (reference sequence). The CDR3 runs 15 residues. The CDR3 DNA reads as TGTGCCAGTAGTGCCGACAGATTAAACTCCTACGAGCAGTACTTC. Translated, it gives CASSADRLNSYEQYF.

As regards this clonotype: A read error likely explains this, since a far larger clone differs by one base. V and J are TRBV7-9 and TRBJ1-4; 12 bases match TRBD1. CDR1 SEHNR and CDR2 FQNEAQ come from the germline V gene (reference sequence). This CDR3 spans 14 amino acids. The CDR3 coding sequence is TGTGCCAGCAGCCCCGGGACAGGGGGCGAAAAACTGCTTTTT. Its protein product is CASSPGTGGEKLLF.

The chain employs TRBV20-1 and TRBJ2-7; 14 bases match TRBD2. The CDR3 extends over 16 amino acids. The germline V gene encodes CDR1 DFQATT and CDR2 SNEGSKA (reference sequence). With 2 bases clipped from V and 0 bases from J, the junction kept 3 bases outside the gene matches. The CDR3 here is CSARKGTSGSSYEQYF. The CDR3 DNA is TGCAGTGCTAGAAAAGGGACTAGCGGGAGCTCCTACGAGCAGTACTTC.

This clonotype came up many times. V is TRBV5-1 and J is TRBJ2-7; D remains ambiguous. CDR1 is SGHRS, CDR2 YFSETQ, per germline. The CDR3 length is 12 residues. Trimming removed 2 bases from V and 7 bases from J, with 10 bases in between. The CDR3 coding sequence is TGCGCCAGCAGCTTAACGGCAAGAGAGCAGTACTTC. This sequence encodes CASSLTAREQYF.

This clonotype has more than one count but fewer than ten. The rearrangement links TRBV24-1 to TRBJ2-2; a weak D match, TRBD2 (5 bases). V dropped 4 bases and J dropped 4 bases, with 12 bases sitting between them. Germline assignment: CDR1 KGHDR and CDR2 SFDVKD. The CDR3 runs to 15 residues. The CDR3 DNA reads TGTGCCACCAGTGACTCCACCCGGGGCACCGGGGAGCTGTTTTTT. Amino acids: CATSDSTRGTGELFF.

The chain joins TRBV9 to TRBJ2-1, with D maybe TRBD2 (5 bases). Germline CDR1 and CDR2: SGDLS and YYNGEE. This CDR3 comprises 14 residues. The V and J ends lost 2 bases and 9 bases respectively, with 15 bases between them. Here the CDR3 reads CASSVSVGVSEQFF. CDR3 sequence (DNA): TGTGCCAGCAGCGTTAGCGTCGGAGTGAGTGAGCAGTTCTTC.

This clonotype has a count of ten or more. The chain is built from TRBV25-1 and TRBJ2-5; 10 positions match TRBD2. The CDR3 length is 15 residues. J gave up 1 base and V 7 bases, and 6 bases lay outside the gene matches. CDR1 is MGHDK and CDR2 is SYGVNS in the germline V gene. CDR3 protein: CASIEASGSQETQYF. Here the CDR3 DNA reads TGTGCCAGCATAGAGGCTAGCGGGAGCCAAGAGACCCAGTACTTC.

The gene calls are TRBV7-2 and TRBJ1-5; no firm D call. Trimming took 2 bases from V and 7 from J, leaving 15 bases between them. CDR1 and CDR2 (germline): SGHTA, FQGNSA. The CDR3 contains 15 residues. Written as DNA, the CDR3 is TGTGCCAGCAGCTTATGGGCGGGCTTGGGACAGCCCCAGCATTTT. Its translation is CASSLWAGLGQPQHF. Using reference TRBV7-2 and TRBJ1-5 for the parts outside the CDR3, the full variable domain is GAGVSQSPSNKVTEKGKDVELRCDPISGHTALYWYRQSLGQGLEFLIYFQGNSAPDKSGLPSDRFSAERTGGSVSTLTIQRTQQEDSAVYLCASSLWAGLGQPQHFGDGTRLSIL.

This clonotype turned up a few times. A much larger clone is a single base away; this may be a read error. The chain uses TRBV12-5 and TRBJ1-2, with unresolved D. The CDR3 loop spans 14 amino acids. Trimming took 5 bases from V and 6 from J, leaving 16 bases between them. Germline V gene sequence: CDR1 LGHNT, CDR2 FRNRAP. CDR3 in DNA: TGTGCTAGTGGTGTGACTTACCTCGGGAATGGCTACACCTTC. The encoded protein is CASGVTYLGNGYTF.

As to this clonotype: The junction differs from germline at one of its ends, possibly a read error. This rearrangement joins TRBV13 to TRBJ1-2; TRBD1 matches at 7 bases. CDR1 is PRHDT and CDR2 is FYEKMQ in the germline V gene (reference sequence). The CDR3 loop spans 15 amino acids. The CDR3 reads CASGLEPGQNYGYTF. The CDR3 bases are TGTGCCAGCGGCTTAGAACCGGGACAGAACTATGGCTACACCTTC. Supplemented by reference TRBV13 and TRBJ1-2, the full variable domain reads AAGVIQSPRHLIKEKRETATLKCYPIPRHDTVYWYQQGPGQDPQFLISFYEKMQSDKGSIPDRFSAQQFSDYHSELNMSSLELGDSALYFCASGLEPGQNYGYTFGSGTRLTVV.

The chain has TRBV4-2 and TRBJ2-7; 9 nucleotides match TRBD2. Trimming took 5 bases from V and 2 from J; bases not matched to a gene: 7. This CDR3 comprises 15 residues. Germline assignment: CDR1 LGHNA and CDR2 YNFKEQ. This chain's CDR3 is CASSIEREETYEQYF. The CDR3, as DNA: TGTGCCAGCAGCATAGAGCGGGAGGAAACCTACGAGCAGTACTTC.

In its sample, this clonotype was seen many times. The gene calls are TRBV12-3 or TRBV12-4 and TRBJ1-1; 9 bases are shared with TRBD1. The junction had 5 bases not matched to a gene; V was cut back by 8 bases and J by 4 bases. This CDR3 spans 13 amino acids. CDR3 sequence: CASGTGWGTEAFF. CDR3 sequence (DNA): TGTGCCAGCGGGACAGGGTGGGGCACTGAAGCTTTCTTT.

The sample holds a few counts of this clonotype. This rearrangement joins TRBV4-1 to TRBJ2-7; the D is unclear. The CDR3 covers 15 residues. Germline-derived CDR1 and CDR2 are MGHRA and YSYEKL. Trimming left V 1 base short and J 3 bases short, with 13 bases between. CDR3 in amino acids: CASSQGGLGFYEQYF. In DNA form, the CDR3 reads TGCGCCAGCAGCCAAGGTGGGCTAGGGTTCTACGAGCAGTACTTC.

The rearrangement uses TRBV19 and TRBJ2-1; 10 positions match TRBD2. The length of the CDR3 is 15 residues. The germline V gene encodes CDR1 LNHDA and CDR2 SQIVND (reference sequence). Unmatched junction bases numbered 4, after V lost 0 bases and J lost 8 bases. In DNA, the CDR3 is TGTGCCAGTAGTATAGATCCTAGCGGGAGTGATGAGCAGTTCTTC. Translation: CASSIDPSGSDEQFF.

This clonotype was seen only a few times. As DNA, the CDR3 is TGTGCCAGCAGCTTAGGCCCCTCGGACAGGGGGAGCTACACCTTC. Translation: CASSLGPSDRGSYTF. V is TRBV13 and J is TRBJ1-2; 10 positions match TRBD1. Germline CDR1 and CDR2: PRHDT and FYEKMQ (reference sequence). The CDR3 has 15 amino acids. The J segment lost 9 bases and the V segment lost 0 bases, leaving 7 bases of the junction unmatched.

This clonotype was seen ten or more times. The rearrangement joins TRBV2 to TRBJ2-1; 10 nucleotides align to TRBD2. Looked up from germline, CDR1 is SNHLY and CDR2 is FYNNEI. V gave up 7 bases and J gave up 7 bases; unmatched junction bases: 13. CDR3 size: 16 residues. CDR3 nucleotides: TGTGCCAGCACCCCGCGCGGAGCGGGAGGGTCGAATGAGCAGTTCTTC. It specifies CASTPRGAGGSNEQFF. The variable domain in full, completed from reference TRBV2 and TRBJ2-1, reads EPEVTQTPSHQVTQMGQEVILRCVPISNHLYFYWYRQILGQKVEFLVSFYNNEISEKSEIFDDQFSVERPDGSNFTLKIRSTKLEDSAMYFCASTPRGAGGSNEQFFGPGTRLTVL.

Many counts were recorded for this clonotype. V gene TRBV28 combines with J gene TRBJ2-1, with TRBD2 matching over 11 bases. In germline, CDR1 is MDHEN, CDR2 SYDVKM. This CDR3 has 18 amino acids. Trimming removed 2 bases from V and 2 bases from J; junction bases left unmatched: 8. CDR3: CASSLGLLLAGAYNEQFF. The CDR3 DNA reads TGTGCCAGCAGTTTAGGACTCCTACTAGCGGGAGCCTACAATGAGCAGTTCTTC. Full variable domain (missing parts from reference TRBV28 and TRBJ2-1): DVKVTQSSRYLVKRTGEKVFLECVQDMDHENMFWYRQDPGLGLRLIYFSYDVKMKEKGDIPEGYSVSREKKERFSLILESASTNQTSMYLCASSLGLLLAGAYNEQFFGPGTRLTVL.